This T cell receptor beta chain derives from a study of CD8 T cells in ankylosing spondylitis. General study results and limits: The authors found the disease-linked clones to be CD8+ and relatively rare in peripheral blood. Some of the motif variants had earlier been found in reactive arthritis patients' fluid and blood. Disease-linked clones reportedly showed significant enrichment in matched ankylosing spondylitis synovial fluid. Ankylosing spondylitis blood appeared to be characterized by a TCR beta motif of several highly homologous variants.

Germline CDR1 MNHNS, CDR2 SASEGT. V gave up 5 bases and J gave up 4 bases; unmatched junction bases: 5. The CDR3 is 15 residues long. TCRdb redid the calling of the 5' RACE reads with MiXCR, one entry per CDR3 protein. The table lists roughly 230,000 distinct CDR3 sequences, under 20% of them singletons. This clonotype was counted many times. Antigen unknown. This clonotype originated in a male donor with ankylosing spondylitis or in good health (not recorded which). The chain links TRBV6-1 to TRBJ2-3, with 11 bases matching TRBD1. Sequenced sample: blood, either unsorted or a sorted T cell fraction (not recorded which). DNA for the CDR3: TGTGCCAGCAGTCGTTGGACAGGGGGCGCAGATACGCAGTATTTT. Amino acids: CASSRWTGGADTQYF.